The rows below give T cell receptor beta chains drawn from one sample of a study of response to subunit inactivated influenza vaccine. TCRdb ran MiXCR on the RT-PCR reads and lists one entry per CDR3 protein. The sample comprises about 570,000 distinct CDR3 sequences, approximately 12% of which are singletons, and around 9.6% rests with the top ten. Here the sequenced sample was PBMCs from blood, taken on the day of vaccination. The source is a man aged 50 or older who received an inactivated influenza vaccine. CDR3s include the opening cysteine and the closing phenylalanine or tryptophan. D genes are given only for firm matches. Some rows have no size entry. The others give once, few or many, or a class for an expanded clone.

D gene: NA
J gene: TRBJ2-3
V gene: TRBV3-1
clone size: few
CDR3 protein: CASRSRGGSTDTQYF
CDR3 DNA: TGTGCCAGCCGATCGAGAGGGGGGAGCACAGATACGCAGTATTTT

D gene: TRBD1
J gene: TRBJ1-2
V gene: TRBV4-3
clone size: NA
CDR3 protein: CASSQGTGGSYGYTF
CDR3 DNA: TGCGCCAGCAGCCAAGGGACAGGGGGCTCCTATGGCTACACCTTC

D gene: TRBD2
J gene: TRBJ2-5
V gene: TRBV4-2
clone size: many
CDR3 protein: CASSAAGAVFETQYF
CDR3 DNA: TGTGCCAGCAGCGCAGCGGGAGCCGTTTTCGAGACCCAGTACTTC

D gene: TRBD1
J gene: TRBJ2-3
V gene: TRBV5-1
clone size: few
CDR3 protein: CASSLSGQPTDTQYF
CDR3 DNA: TGCGCCAGCAGCCTTTCGGGACAGCCCACAGATACGCAGTATTTT

D gene: NA
J gene: TRBJ2-1
V gene: TRBV24-1
clone size: many
CDR3 protein: CATSGANYNEQFF
CDR3 DNA: TGTGCCACCTCGGGGGCCAACTACAATGAGCAGTTCTTC

D gene: TRBD1
J gene: TRBJ2-7
V gene: TRBV29-1
clone size: NA
CDR3 protein: CSVEDPRTGIYEQYF
CDR3 DNA: TGCAGCGTTGAAGATCCCCGGACAGGGATCTACGAGCAGTACTTC

D gene: TRBD1
J gene: TRBJ1-4
V gene: TRBV12-3/TRBV12-4
clone size: NA
CDR3 protein: CASSPTRDRSATNQKLFF
CDR3 DNA: TGTGCCAGCAGTCCAACCCGGGACAGGAGTGCAACTAATCAAAAACTGTTTTTT

D gene: TRBD2
J gene: TRBJ2-1
V gene: TRBV30
clone size: few
CDR3 protein: CAWSGGTRSSEQFF
CDR3 DNA: TGTGCCTGGAGTGGAGGGACTAGAAGTTCGGAGCAGTTCTTC

D gene: TRBD1
J gene: TRBJ2-5
V gene: TRBV18
clone size: NA
CDR3 protein: CASSPSTGGEETQYF
CDR3 DNA: TGTGCCAGCTCACCTTCGACAGGGGGTGAAGAGACCCAGTACTTC

D gene: TRBD1
J gene: TRBJ2-2
V gene: TRBV4-1
clone size: many
CDR3 protein: CASSQTGTGGLAGELFF
CDR3 DNA: TGCGCCAGCAGCCAGACCGGGACAGGGGGTTTAGCCGGGGAGCTGTTTTTT

D gene: TRBD1
J gene: TRBJ2-1
V gene: TRBV6-1
clone size: few
CDR3 protein: CASSEEGQGFSEQFF
CDR3 DNA: TGTGCCAGCAGTGAAGAGGGACAGGGGTTTTCTGAGCAGTTCTTC

D gene: NA
J gene: TRBJ2-3
V gene: TRBV10-3
clone size: NA
CDR3 protein: CAISETMRGLTDTQYF
CDR3 DNA: TGTGCCATCAGTGAGACGATGCGGGGTCTCACAGATACGCAGTATTTT

D gene: NA
J gene: TRBJ2-3
V gene: TRBV5-6
clone size: few
CDR3 protein: CASSLNTVTDTQYF
CDR3 DNA: TGTGCCAGCAGCTTGAATACCGTCACAGATACGCAGTATTTT

D gene: NA
J gene: TRBJ2-3
V gene: TRBV2
clone size: many
CDR3 protein: CASGSGSTDTQYF
CDR3 DNA: TGTGCCAGCGGAAGCGGCAGCACAGATACGCAGTATTTT

D gene: NA
J gene: TRBJ2-3
V gene: TRBV10-3
clone size: many
CDR3 protein: CAISEAVYSSPSTDTQYF
CDR3 DNA: TGTGCCATCAGTGAGGCGGTGTACTCCTCTCCTAGCACAGATACGCAGTATTTT

D gene: NA
J gene: TRBJ1-2
V gene: TRBV5-1
clone size: NA
CDR3 protein: CASSLDSGHGYTF
CDR3 DNA: TGCGCCAGCAGCTTGGATTCAGGGCATGGCTACACCTTC

D gene: NA
J gene: TRBJ2-1
V gene: TRBV2
clone size: few
CDR3 protein: CASSVTSSYNEQFF
CDR3 DNA: TGTGCCAGCAGTGTAACAAGCTCCTACAATGAGCAGTTCTTC

D gene: TRBD2
J gene: TRBJ2-1
V gene: TRBV20-1
clone size: NA
CDR3 protein: CSARYNKGLAGGDEQFF
CDR3 DNA: TGCAGTGCTAGATATAATAAGGGACTAGCGGGAGGCGATGAGCAGTTCTTC

D gene: NA
J gene: TRBJ2-7
V gene: TRBV7-2
clone size: few
CDR3 protein: CASSLERIGTAAYEQYF
CDR3 DNA: TGTGCCAGCAGCTTAGAGCGTATTGGGACCGCCGCCTACGAGCAGTACTTC

D gene: NA
J gene: TRBJ2-3
V gene: TRBV28
clone size: NA
CDR3 protein: CASSFLSAKRSTDTQYF
CDR3 DNA: TGTGCCAGCAGCTTCCTTTCGGCAAAGAGAAGCACAGATACGCAGTATTTT

D gene: TRBD1
J gene: TRBJ2-7
V gene: TRBV4-1
clone size: few
CDR3 protein: CASSQVDRGSLEQYF
CDR3 DNA: TGCGCCAGCAGCCAAGTGGACAGGGGGTCTCTCGAGCAGTACTTC

D gene: NA
J gene: TRBJ2-1
V gene: TRBV10-3
clone size: NA
CDR3 protein: CAIRRAGDDEQFF
CDR3 DNA: TGTGCCATCAGGAGGGCAGGGGACGATGAGCAGTTCTTC

D gene: NA
J gene: TRBJ2-5
V gene: TRBV15
clone size: few
CDR3 protein: CATSRDQGGQETQYF
CDR3 DNA: TGTGCCACCAGCAGAGATCAGGGAGGACAAGAGACCCAGTACTTC

D gene: NA
J gene: TRBJ2-1
V gene: TRBV20-1
clone size: NA
CDR3 protein: CSASPMGTEQFF
CDR3 DNA: TGCAGTGCTAGCCCGATGGGGACCGAGCAGTTCTTC

D gene: TRBD2
J gene: TRBJ2-5
V gene: TRBV12-3/TRBV12-4
clone size: few
CDR3 protein: CASSWKGRGETQYF
CDR3 DNA: TGTGCCAGCAGTTGGAAAGGGCGGGGGGAGACCCAGTACTTC

D gene: NA
J gene: TRBJ1-5
V gene: TRBV12-3/TRBV12-4
clone size: NA
CDR3 protein: CASSSGILPQHF
CDR3 DNA: TGTGCCAGCAGCTCAGGGATTCTGCCCCAGCATTTT

D gene: TRBD2
J gene: TRBJ2-5
V gene: TRBV6-1
clone size: few
CDR3 protein: CASSEESLRGSSQYF
CDR3 DNA: TGTGCCAGCAGTGAAGAATCATTGCGGGGGAGCTCCCAGTACTTC

D gene: NA
J gene: TRBJ1-5
V gene: TRBV7-2
clone size: NA
CDR3 protein: CASSPKPRSVSNQPQHF
CDR3 DNA: TGTGCCAGCAGCCCCAAACCCCGGTCAGTTAGCAATCAGCCCCAGCATTTT

D gene: TRBD1
J gene: TRBJ2-1
V gene: TRBV23-1
clone size: NA
CDR3 protein: CASSLTGVGNEQFF
CDR3 DNA: TGCGCCAGCAGTCTGACAGGGGTCGGGAATGAGCAGTTCTTC

D gene: NA
J gene: TRBJ1-1
V gene: TRBV29-1
clone size: few
CDR3 protein: CSVGMGGSGYTEAFF
CDR3 DNA: TGCAGCGTTGGTATGGGGGGCAGTGGGTACACTGAAGCTTTCTTT

D gene: NA
J gene: TRBJ2-1
V gene: TRBV12-3/TRBV12-4
clone size: NA
CDR3 protein: CASSPLLGPEQFF
CDR3 DNA: TGTGCCAGCAGTCCTCTCCTTGGCCCTGAGCAGTTCTTC

D gene: NA
J gene: TRBJ2-5
V gene: TRBV18
clone size: few
CDR3 protein: CASSLRSGTLGTETQYF
CDR3 DNA: TGTGCCAGCTCACTCCGCTCCGGGACCCTCGGGACGGAGACCCAGTACTTC

D gene: TRBD2
J gene: TRBJ2-7
V gene: TRBV9
clone size: few
CDR3 protein: CASSPGTSGYSYEQYF
CDR3 DNA: TGTGCCAGCAGCCCAGGGACTAGCGGTTACTCCTACGAGCAGTACTTC

D gene: NA
J gene: TRBJ2-7
V gene: TRBV3-1
clone size: few
CDR3 protein: CASSQVMGSLLLYEQYF
CDR3 DNA: TGTGCCAGCAGCCAAGTAATGGGGAGTTTGTTGCTGTACGAGCAGTACTTC

D gene: TRBD1
J gene: TRBJ1-2
V gene: TRBV7-9
clone size: NA
CDR3 protein: CASSLAGTGGFGYTF
CDR3 DNA: TGTGCCAGCAGCTTAGCGGGGACAGGGGGCTTTGGCTACACCTTC

D gene: NA
J gene: TRBJ1-5
V gene: TRBV6-5
clone size: few
CDR3 protein: CASSYWVERQPQHF
CDR3 DNA: TGTGCCAGCAGTTACTGGGTCGAACGACAGCCCCAGCATTTT

D gene: NA
J gene: TRBJ2-7
V gene: TRBV11-2
clone size: few
CDR3 protein: CASSLAYYGAYEQYF
CDR3 DNA: TGTGCCAGCAGCTTAGCTTACTACGGAGCCTACGAGCAGTACTTC

D gene: TRBD1
J gene: TRBJ2-3
V gene: TRBV5-1
clone size: NA
CDR3 protein: CASSLMFSGTGTYTQYF
CDR3 DNA: TGCGCCAGCAGCTTGATGTTCTCCGGGACAGGAACTTATACGCAGTATTTT

D gene: TRBD2
J gene: TRBJ2-7
V gene: TRBV7-2
clone size: NA
CDR3 protein: CASSLALLAGGMNEQYF
CDR3 DNA: TGTGCCAGCAGCTTAGCACTACTAGCGGGAGGGATGAACGAGCAGTACTTC

D gene: NA
J gene: TRBJ1-1
V gene: TRBV5-6
clone size: NA
CDR3 protein: CASSFGRGSGAFF
CDR3 DNA: TGTGCCAGCAGCTTCGGTAGGGGGAGCGGGGCTTTCTTT

D gene: NA
J gene: TRBJ2-1
V gene: TRBV28
clone size: many
CDR3 protein: CASSRGNDNEQFF
CDR3 DNA: TGTGCCAGCAGTAGGGGAAACGACAATGAGCAGTTCTTC

D gene: NA
J gene: TRBJ2-7
V gene: TRBV12-3/TRBV12-4
clone size: NA
CDR3 protein: CASRTAGHYEQYF
CDR3 DNA: TGTGCCAGCAGGACCGCGGGCCACTACGAGCAGTACTTC

D gene: NA
J gene: TRBJ2-7
V gene: TRBV7-2
clone size: few
CDR3 protein: CASSLEVGGPSEQYF
CDR3 DNA: TGTGCCAGCAGCTTAGAAGTAGGAGGGCCCAGCGAGCAGTACTTC

D gene: NA
J gene: TRBJ1-2
V gene: TRBV20-1
clone size: NA
CDR3 protein: CSAKSRGGKNYGYTF
CDR3 DNA: TGCAGTGCCAAGAGCCGGGGGGGAAAGAACTATGGCTACACCTTC

D gene: NA
J gene: TRBJ1-2
V gene: TRBV6-2/TRBV6-3
clone size: NA
CDR3 protein: CATFATTGNYGYTF
CDR3 DNA: TGTGCCACCTTCGCGACAACGGGGAACTATGGCTACACCTTC

D gene: TRBD2
J gene: TRBJ2-4
V gene: TRBV7-9
clone size: NA
CDR3 protein: CASSLIGEGNIQYF
CDR3 DNA: TGTGCCAGCAGCTTAATAGGGGAGGGAAACATTCAGTACTTC

D gene: NA
J gene: TRBJ1-5
V gene: TRBV10-3
clone size: NA
CDR3 protein: CAISEGGDQGGISNQPQHF
CDR3 DNA: TGTGCCATCAGTGAAGGAGGGGACCAGGGAGGGATTAGCAATCAGCCCCAGCATTTT

D gene: NA
J gene: TRBJ1-1
V gene: TRBV30
clone size: few
CDR3 protein: CAWSSGGGNTEAFF
CDR3 DNA: TGTGCCTGGAGTTCCGGTGGGGGGAACACTGAAGCTTTCTTT

D gene: NA
J gene: TRBJ2-5
V gene: TRBV5-5
clone size: NA
CDR3 protein: CASSTSGSETQYF
CDR3 DNA: TGTGCCAGCAGCACCTCAGGGTCTGAGACCCAGTACTTC

D gene: NA
J gene: TRBJ1-1
V gene: TRBV6-1
clone size: few
CDR3 protein: CASKRRTDSLNTEAFF
CDR3 DNA: TGTGCCAGCAAACGTCGGACCGACAGCTTGAACACTGAAGCTTTCTTT